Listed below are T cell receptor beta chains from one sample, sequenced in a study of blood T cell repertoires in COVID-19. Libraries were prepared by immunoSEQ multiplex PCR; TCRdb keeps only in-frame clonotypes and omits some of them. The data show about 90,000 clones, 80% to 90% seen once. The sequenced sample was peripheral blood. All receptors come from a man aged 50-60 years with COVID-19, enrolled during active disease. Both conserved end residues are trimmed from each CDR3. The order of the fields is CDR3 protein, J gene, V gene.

CDR3aa: ASKQHTDTQY
j_gene: TRBJ2-3
v_gene: TRBV28

CDR3aa: ALRQENTGELF
j_gene: TRBJ2-2
v_gene: TRBV30

CDR3aa: ASSEDSSYNEQF
j_gene: TRBJ2-1
v_gene: TRBV2

CDR3aa: AIGSTGTGELF
j_gene: TRBJ2-2
v_gene: TRBV6-5

CDR3aa: ASSYYGQDQPQH
j_gene: TRBJ1-5
v_gene: TRBV6-2/TRBV6-3

CDR3aa: ASSLSDRLNQPQH
j_gene: TRBJ1-5
v_gene: TRBV19

CDR3aa: ASSSGTGGLQPQH
j_gene: TRBJ1-5
v_gene: TRBV7-2

CDR3aa: ASSPDRVRGYT
j_gene: TRBJ1-2
v_gene: TRBV28

CDR3aa: ASSQGQGLYEQY
j_gene: TRBJ2-7
v_gene: TRBV6-6

CDR3aa: ASSVVAGGTLNEQF
j_gene: TRBJ2-1
v_gene: TRBV7-3

CDR3aa: ASSLRGAVETQY
j_gene: TRBJ2-5
v_gene: TRBV6-2/TRBV6-3

CDR3aa: ASSQTNRGRNTEAF
j_gene: TRBJ1-1
v_gene: TRBV4-2

CDR3aa: ASRGSYGYT
j_gene: TRBJ1-2
v_gene: TRBV28

CDR3aa: ASKRGQGYTEAF
j_gene: TRBJ1-1
v_gene: TRBV2

CDR3aa: ASSQQGSRQPQH
j_gene: TRBJ1-5
v_gene: TRBV3-1/TRBV3-2

CDR3aa: ASSRGGNEKLF
j_gene: TRBJ1-4
v_gene: TRBV6-5

CDR3aa: ASSSTPDRGAAQH
j_gene: TRBJ1-5
v_gene: TRBV7-9

CDR3aa: ASSESPSRAGETQY
j_gene: TRBJ2-5
v_gene: TRBV10-1

CDR3aa: ASSHGPNTLTGQPQH
j_gene: TRBJ1-5
v_gene: TRBV4-1

CDR3aa: ASGNTGTGVWF
j_gene: TRBJ2-1
v_gene: TRBV12-3/TRBV12-4

CDR3aa: ASSYQLAASTDTQY
j_gene: TRBJ2-3
v_gene: TRBV6-5

CDR3aa: ASSTYSDRVGNQPQH
j_gene: TRBJ1-5
v_gene: TRBV21-1

CDR3aa: AWSIEGVYNSPLH
j_gene: TRBJ1-6
v_gene: TRBV30

CDR3aa: ASSDSPSRGTYEQY
j_gene: TRBJ2-7
v_gene: TRBV10-1

CDR3aa: ASSDSGGALDTQY
j_gene: TRBJ2-3
v_gene: TRBV7-3

CDR3aa: ASWDRNTEAF
j_gene: TRBJ1-1
v_gene: TRBV18

CDR3aa: ASSYRRARTEAF
j_gene: TRBJ1-1
v_gene: TRBV6-6

CDR3aa: ASSSSGQGSPLH
j_gene: TRBJ1-6
v_gene: TRBV25-1